The text below deals with one T cell receptor (beta chain). The antigen is not known. This CDR3 contains 16 residues. J lost 1 base, V lost 4 bases, and 8 bases had no gene match. Germline values: CDR1 SGDLS, CDR2 YYNGEE. The sample comes from a study of identical twins' blood T cells. TCRdb processed the 5' RACE reads anew with MiXCR; each CDR3 protein has one entry. Among roughly 340,000 distinct CDR3 sequences, roughly 31% were seen once, and the ten largest hold about 6.1%. General study findings and limits: Environmental influences on twin similarity could not be excluded.

This sequence was found in a woman aged 18-55 years in good health. The V gene is TRBV9, the J gene TRBJ2-3; TRBD2 matches 8 bases. The specimen was PBMCs. The CDR3 DNA reads as TGTGCCAGCAGCCCTACCCCGCGGGAGGGCACAGATACGCAGTATTTT. Translated: CASSPTPREGTDTQYF.